This entry lists 12 T cell receptor beta chains sequenced from one sample in a study of Ad26.COV2.S vaccination and SARS-CoV-2 variants. Noted treatment: some 20 received Ad26.COV2.S at low or high dose, single or two shots; several received placebo; per-sample allocation not given. On day 63 after the first injection, vaccine and placebo recipients gave samples. Method: immunoSEQ multiplex PCR; TCRdb's copy keeps in-frame clones and lacks some. The sample has more than 300,000 clones, 86% seen once. The sequences come from peripheral blood, collected in a trial of Ad26.COV2.S vaccine versus placebo. The receptors come from a person between 18 and 65 years old who received the Ad26.COV2.S COVID-19 vaccine or a placebo.

As to this clone: The junction and the germline gene differ at one end; a read error may be behind it. The genes are TRBV9 and TRBJ1-2, with D possibly TRBD1 on 6 matching bases. The germline V gene has CDR1 SGDLS and CDR2 YYNGEE. There are 19 residues in the CDR3. This CDR3 is CASSVGSRNRGQFNSGYTF. The DNA for the CDR3 is TGTGCCAGCAGCGTAGGGTCCAGGAATCGTGGACAGTTCAACTCTGGCTACACCTTC.

This clone was observed a single time. This chain links TRBV18 with TRBJ1-3, with D possibly matching TRBD1 (5 bases). Germline V gives CDR1 KGHSH, CDR2 LQKENI. The CDR3 has 13 amino acids. With 8 bases removed from V and 4 bases from J, the gap between germline ends came to 12 bases. The CDR3: CASLTGLGNTIYF. The CDR3 coding sequence is TGTGCCAGCCTCACAGGTTTAGGAAACACCATATATTTT.

DNA of the CDR3: TGTGCCAGCAGCCACTTGCCGGGCCAGGAACCAGACTATGGCTACACCTTC. This encodes CASSHLPGQEPDYGYTF. The chain couples TRBV7-6 to TRBJ1-2; no definite D call. The CDR3 has 17 residues. Germline V gene lookup returns CDR1 SGHVS and CDR2 FNYEAQ. V lost 5 bases, J lost 3 bases, and 22 bases lay in between.

The sample holds one count of this clone. The chain joins TRBV3-1 (or the pseudogene TRBV3-2) to TRBJ1-1; D not resolved. CDR3 length equals 14 residues. V shed 0 bases and J shed 0 bases, with 5 bases lying between them. Germline values: CDR1 LGHDT, CDR2 YNNKEL (reference sequence). The CDR3 sequence is CASSQEVLNTEAFF. The CDR3 DNA follows: TGTGCCAGCAGCCAAGAAGTCTTGAACACTGAAGCTTTCTTT.

The chain uses TRBV25-1 and TRBJ2-6; the D call may be TRBD1 or TRBD2 (5 bases each). V lost 2 bases and J 0 bases, leaving 11 bases between the germline ends. The CDR3 is made up of 17 amino acids. Germline V gives CDR1 MGHDK, CDR2 SYGVNS. CDR3 protein: CASSEQRGLSGANVLTF. Here the CDR3 DNA reads TGTGCCAGCAGTGAACAGAGGGGCCTCTCTGGGGCCAACGTCCTGACTTTC.

The sample holds one count of this clone. V gene TRBV2 combines with J gene TRBJ2-2; D is ambiguous. Germline assignment: CDR1 SNHLY and CDR2 FYNNEI. Trimming cost V 6 bases and J 1 base, with 9 bases left between them. This CDR3 has 14 amino acids. This CDR3 is CASRREKNTGELFF. CDR3 DNA: TGTGCCAGCAGGAGAGAGAAGAACACCGGGGAGCTGTTTTTT.

V and J are TRBV24-1 and TRBJ2-1, with 9 bases fitting TRBD2. Germline CDR1 reads KGHDR; CDR2 reads SFDVKD. CDR3 length equals 16 residues. V gave up 3 bases and J gave up 7 bases; unmatched junction bases: 9. The DNA of the CDR3 is TGTGCCACCAGTGATCCCGTTGCGGGGGGGGAGAATGAGCAGTTCTTC. Its translation: CATSDPVAGGENEQFF.

The V and J genes are TRBV20-1 and TRBJ1-3; D is possibly TRBD1 (5 bases). CDR1 DFQATT and CDR2 SNEGSKA come from the germline V gene (reference sequence). V lost 3 bases, J lost 4 bases, and 13 bases lay in between. The CDR3 extends over 14 amino acids. CDR3 loop: CSASGGAQGNTIYF. The CDR3 bases are TGCAGTGCTAGTGGGGGAGCTCAAGGAAACACCATATATTTT.

This chain joins TRBV5-1 and TRBJ2-1, with D perhaps TRBD1 (5 bases). Deletions cut 0 bases from V and 2 bases from J, with 9 bases between. The CDR3 runs 15 residues. Germline values: CDR1 SGHRS, CDR2 YFSETQ. For the CDR3, the DNA is TGCGCCAGCAGCTTGGATGGGGCGACCTACAATGAGCAGTTCTTC. Amino acid sequence: CASSLDGATYNEQFF.

The chain has TRBV11-3 and TRBJ2-3; 10 bases fit TRBD2. CDR1 SGHNT and CDR2 YENEEA come from the germline V gene. Unmatched junction bases numbered 7, after V lost 5 bases and J lost 2 bases. The length of the CDR3 is 16 residues. CDR3 amino acids: CASSLERGGFTDTQYF. DNA of the CDR3: TGTGCCAGCAGCCTCGAGCGGGGGGGTTTCACAGATACGCAGTATTTT.

The CDR3 loop is CSAKRNNEQFF. CDR3 DNA sequence: TGCAGTGCTAAAAGAAACAATGAGCAGTTCTTC. The chain has TRBV20-1 and TRBJ2-1; D unclear. Trimming pared 4 bases from V and 5 bases from J, leaving 6 bases between. The CDR3 consists of 11 residues. In germline, CDR1 is DFQATT, CDR2 SNEGSKA (reference sequence).

The chain employs TRBV5-1 and TRBJ1-2; no reliable D call. Germline V gives CDR1 SGHRS, CDR2 YFSETQ. The CDR3 contains 13 residues. Between the trimmed V and J ends, which lost 1 base and 4 bases, there was a span of 8 bases. CDR3 sequence reads: CASSLSGAYGYTF. The CDR3 bases are TGCGCCAGCAGCTTGTCAGGTGCCTATGGCTACACCTTC.